A single sample gave rise to the 21 T cell receptor beta chains below, sequenced in a study of neoadjuvant anti-PD-1 for oral cavity cancer (dated by TCRdb to the early 2020s). This specimen's time point label, per the study, means: after neoadjuvant nivolumab, at surgical resection. The library was obtained by the immunoSEQ multiplex PCR assay. Drawn from immuneACCESS, this table holds only the in-frame rearrangements with V and J called that TCRdb kept. Clones are partly lost; checked studies trace under half to an unresolved V gene and leave the rest unexplained. The sample records over 65,000 clones, approximately 87% of which are singletons. 2.5% to 3% of the sample comes from the top ten. The material sequenced was PBMCs, taken after nivolumab (anti-PD-1) treatment. All receptors come from a person aged 35-79 years with oral cavity squamous cell carcinoma.

The chain employs TRBV7-3 and TRBJ2-2; the D is unclear. The V gene lost 5 bases and the J gene lost 6 bases, with 16 bases spanning the gap. Germline values: CDR1 SGHTA, CDR2 FQGTGA. CDR3 length: 15 amino acids. CDR3 in amino acids: CASSPGIARAGELFF. The CDR3 DNA is TGTGCCAGCAGCCCGGGCATAGCTAGGGCCGGGGAGCTGTTTTTT.

This clone appeared once. This sequence joins TRBV19 and TRBJ2-5; weak D call: TRBD1 (5 bases). The CDR3 totals 15 residues. Deletions cut 1 base from V and 5 bases from J, with 14 bases between. Germline values: CDR1 LNHDA, CDR2 SQIVND (reference sequence). The DNA for the CDR3 is TGTGCCAGTAGTATAGGTTTTCAGGGCGGCGAGACCCAGTACTTC. Protein product: CASSIGFQGGETQYF. Looking up the rest from reference TRBV19 and TRBJ2-5 gives the full variable domain: DGGITQSPKYLFRKEGQNVTLSCEQNLNHDAMYWYRQDPGQGLRLIYYSQIVNDFQKGDIAEGYSVSREKKESFPLTVTSAQKNPTAFYLCASSIGFQGGETQYFGPGTRLLVL.

This clone has just one count. This rearrangement joins TRBV7-2 to TRBJ1-1; weak D call: TRBD1 (6 bases). Trimming took 5 bases from V and 4 from J, leaving 20 bases between them. From germline, CDR1 is SGHTA and CDR2 FQGNSA. CDR3 length: 16 residues. The CDR3 spells CASSPVGGGVATEAFF. The CDR3 DNA follows: TGTGCCAGCAGCCCGGTAGGGGGGGGCGTTGCCACTGAAGCTTTCTTT.

This clone was counted a single time. The chain links TRBV7-8 to TRBJ1-1; D is unresolved. Germline lookup yields CDR1 SGHVS and CDR2 FQNEAQ. The CDR3 contains 13 residues. V shed 6 bases and J shed 8 bases, with 16 bases lying between them. The CDR3 protein is CASRLMSLTEAFF. CDR3 sequence (DNA): TGTGCCAGCAGGCTAATGTCGCTGACGGAAGCTTTCTTT.

The rearrangement links TRBV5-1 to TRBJ2-3; 10 bases match TRBD2. Germline V gives CDR1 SGHRS, CDR2 YFSETQ. Trimming removed 4 bases from V and 10 bases from J; junction bases left unmatched: 15. The CDR3 runs to 16 residues. For the CDR3, the DNA is TGCGCCAGCAGCCCGGGGGCTAGCGGGGGCCTGCTAGCGCAGTATTTT. Translating it yields CASSPGASGGLLAQYF.

This chain joins TRBV11-3 and TRBJ2-1; D might be TRBD2 (6 bases). Deletions cut 4 bases from V and 5 bases from J, with 6 bases between. The germline V gene has CDR1 SGHNT and CDR2 YENEEA. This CDR3 is built from 12 residues. The CDR3 coding sequence is TGTGCCAGCAGCTCGGGGGACAATGAGCAGTTCTTC. As protein: CASSSGDNEQFF. Full variable domain (remainder filled in from reference TRBV11-3 and TRBJ2-1): EAGVVQSPRYKIIEKKQPVAFWCNPISGHNTLYWYLQNLGQGPELLIRYENEEAVDDSQLPKDRFSAERLKGVDSTLKIQPAELGDSAVYLCASSSGDNEQFFGPGTRLTVL.

This clone was seen just once. The chain combines TRBV5-8 with TRBJ2-3, with a weak D call TRBD2 (5 bases). Trimming took off 4 bases at V and 2 bases at J, with 14 bases between the two ends. The CDR3 extends over 15 amino acids. Germline V gives CDR1 SGHTS, CDR2 YDEGEE. The CDR3 region is CASSHGSGITDTQYF. The CDR3 nucleotides are TGTGCCAGCAGCCATGGGAGCGGTATCACAGATACGCAGTATTTT.

The rearrangement uses TRBV6-6 and TRBJ2-7; TRBD2 is a possible D gene (5 bases). Trimming pared 7 bases from V and 2 bases from J, leaving 15 bases between. Germline lookup yields CDR1 MNHNY and CDR2 SVGAGI (reference sequence). There are 14 residues in the CDR3. CDR3 protein: CASTRWGETYEQYF. The CDR3 DNA is TGTGCCAGCACCAGATGGGGAGAAACCTACGAGCAGTACTTC.

The genes are TRBV29-1 and TRBJ1-4, with a weak D call TRBD1 (5 bases). CDR3 size: 12 residues. The ends were cut back, 7 bases at V and 8 bases at J, with 14 bases in the middle. Germline V gives CDR1 SQVTM, CDR2 ANQGSEA. The DNA for the CDR3 is TGCAGCGGGGGGACTCTTAGGGAAAAACTGTTTTTT. Residues: CSGGTLREKLFF.

The chain links TRBV9 to TRBJ2-3, with 8 bases lining up with TRBD2. Germline lookup yields CDR1 SGDLS and CDR2 YYNGEE. J was trimmed by 1 base and V by 2 bases; bases with no gene match: 3. The CDR3 contains 15 residues. This chain's CDR3 is CASSVTTSGTDTQYF. CDR3 DNA: TGTGCCAGCAGCGTCACGACTAGCGGCACAGATACGCAGTATTTT.

V and J are TRBV9 and TRBJ1-2, with 10 nucleotides matching TRBD1. V shed 3 bases, J shed 8 bases, and the junction held 4 bases outside the gene matches. Per the germline V gene, CDR1 is SGDLS and CDR2 is YYNGEE. The CDR3 extends over 13 amino acids. CDR3 sequence: CASSEGQGRGYTF. For the CDR3, the DNA is TGTGCCAGCAGCGAGGGACAGGGGAGAGGCTACACCTTC.

This clone was seen a handful of times. This sequence joins TRBV28 and TRBJ1-1; maybe TRBD1 (6 bases). The CDR3 loop spans 17 amino acids. The germline V and J ends were trimmed by 6 bases and 1 base, with 21 bases remaining between them. CDR1 and CDR2 from the germline V gene are MDHEN and SYDVKM. CDR3 protein: CASSPSMLRGKNTEAFF. The CDR3 coding sequence is TGTGCCAGCAGCCCTAGTATGCTCAGGGGAAAGAACACTGAAGCTTTCTTT.

The chain links TRBV4-1 to TRBJ1-3, with TRBD1 matching 9 bases. With 4 bases clipped from V and 3 bases from J, the junction kept 7 bases outside the gene matches. The germline CDR1 and CDR2 sequences are MGHRA and YSYEKL. The CDR3 is made up of 16 amino acids. CDR3: CASSPYGQGLGNTIYF. The CDR3 DNA is TGCGCCAGCAGCCCTTATGGACAGGGGCTTGGAAACACCATATATTTT.

The genes are TRBV9 and TRBJ2-2; no definite D call. The V gene's germline CDR1 is SGDLS and CDR2 YYNGEE. The CDR3 is 17 residues long. V was trimmed by 0 bases and J by 4 bases, leaving 16 bases between them. The CDR3 reads CASSVDKANLFTGELFF. The CDR3 DNA is TGTGCCAGCAGCGTAGATAAGGCAAACCTCTTCACCGGGGAGCTGTTTTTT. The whole variable domain, remainder taken from reference TRBV9 and TRBJ2-2, is DSGVTQTPKHLITATGQRVTLRCSPRSGDLSVYWYQQSLDQGLQFLIQYYNGEERAKGNILERFSAQQFPDLHSELNLSSLELGDSALYFCASSVDKANLFTGELFFGEGSRLTVL.

This chain connects TRBV5-1 to TRBJ1-1; tentative D call: TRBD1 (6 bases). This CDR3 region has 15 residues. V gave up 1 base and J gave up 3 bases, with 13 bases separating them. The germline V gene encodes CDR1 SGHRS and CDR2 YFSETQ. Here the CDR3 reads CASSLYGGRDTEAFF. In DNA form, the CDR3 reads TGCGCCAGCAGCTTGTACGGGGGCAGAGACACTGAAGCTTTCTTT.

This clone was observed a single time. The chain's CDR3 is CASSSDRHWGYTF. The CDR3 DNA follows: TGTGCCAGCAGCTCGGACAGGCATTGGGGCTACACCTTC. The gene calls are TRBV7-8 and TRBJ1-2; TRBD1 matches 7 bases. CDR3 length equals 13 residues. Trimming at V came to 4 bases and at J to 8 bases, leaving 7 bases not matched to a gene. Per the germline V gene, CDR1 is SGHVS and CDR2 is FQNEAQ. Supplemented by reference TRBV7-8 and TRBJ1-2, the full variable domain reads GAGVSQSPRYKVAKRGQDVALRCDPISGHVSLFWYQQALGQGPEFLTYFQNEAQLDKSGLPSDRFFAERPEGSVSTLKIQRTQQEDSAVYLCASSSDRHWGYTFGSGTRLTVV.

V usage is TRBV14 and J usage is TRBJ2-7, with 8 bases lining up with TRBD2. Germline V gene lookup returns CDR1 SGHDN and CDR2 FVKESK. Unmatched junction bases numbered 5, after V lost 1 base and J lost 3 bases. The CDR3 consists of 15 residues. The CDR3 DNA is TGTGCCAGCAGCCAAGCCCCCGGGGGGGGCTACGAGCAGTACTTC. It translates to CASSQAPGGGYEQYF.

This chain uses TRBV7-9 with TRBJ1-1, with D possibly TRBD1 on 5 matching bases. CDR3 length: 12 amino acids. V was cut by 1 base and J by 8 bases, with 8 bases left in between. Germline V gene data show CDR1 as SEHNR and CDR2 as FQNEAQ (reference sequence). In DNA form, the CDR3 reads TGTGCCAGCAGCTTAGGGGCAGGGGAAGCTTTCTTT. Residues: CASSLGAGEAFF.

The genes are TRBV7-3 and TRBJ2-7; 10 bases match TRBD1. Germline CDR1 is SGHTA and CDR2 is FQGTGA. This CDR3 is 18 amino acids long. The V and J ends lost 4 bases and 1 base, in that order; junction bases with no gene match: 13. CDR3 sequence reads: CASSSELLPGQGSYEQYF. The CDR3 nucleotides are TGTGCCAGCAGCTCCGAATTACTCCCGGGACAGGGGTCCTACGAGCAGTACTTC.

This chain's CDR3 is CASSIASTPTGGANVLTF. The CDR3 DNA reads as TGTGCCAGTAGTATAGCGAGCACCCCGACGGGCGGGGCCAACGTCCTGACTTTC. The chain links TRBV19 to TRBJ2-6; D is ambiguous. Germline V CDR1 and CDR2: LNHDA, SQIVND (reference sequence). The CDR3 loop spans 18 amino acids. The germline V and J ends were trimmed by 1 base and 4 bases, with 17 bases remaining between them.

V and J are TRBV5-6 and TRBJ2-3, with D tentatively TRBD2 (5 bases). This CDR3 comprises 13 residues. Germline V gene sequence: CDR1 SGHDT, CDR2 YYEEEE. Trimming pared 4 bases from V and 2 bases from J, leaving 8 bases between. The CDR3 DNA is TGTGCCAGCAGCATGGACTTCACAGATACGCAGTATTTT. Translation gives CASSMDFTDTQYF. Based on the CDR3 plus reference TRBV5-6 and TRBJ2-3, the full variable domain is DAGVTQSPTHLIKTRGQQVTLRCSPKSGHDTVSWYQQALGQGPQFIFQYYEEEERQRGNFPDRFSGHQFPNYSSELNVNALLLGDSALYLCASSMDFTDTQYFGPGTRLTVL.